Following are 22 T cell receptor beta chains from one sample sequenced in a study of CD8 T cells in ankylosing spondylitis. TCRdb reprocessed the 5' RACE reads with MiXCR, giving one entry per CDR3 protein. This sample has 500,000 or so distinct CDR3 sequences, with roughly 5.2% found just once. The antigens for these receptors are not known. Study-level results: Ankylosing spondylitis blood appeared to carry a characteristic TCR beta motif of roughly eight highly homologous variants.

The material sequenced was blood, either unsorted or a sorted T cell fraction (not recorded which). These TCRs come from a male donor with ankylosing spondylitis.

The chain carries TRBV2 and TRBJ2-1; D tentatively reads TRBD1 or TRBD2 (6 bases each). The CDR3 is 13 amino acids. In germline, CDR1 is SNHLY, CDR2 FYNNEI. CDR3 protein: CAGGQGHYNEQFF. CDR3 bases: TGTGCAGGGGGGCAGGGCCACTACAATGAGCAGTTCTTC.

There are many counts of this clonotype. The chain carries TRBV7-2 and TRBJ1-2; D is ambiguous. Per germline, CDR1 SGHTA and CDR2 FQGNSA. The CDR3 consists of 14 residues. V lost 2 bases and J lost 3, with 10 bases in between. The CDR3 nucleotides read TGTGCCAGCAGCTTAAGAATCCCGGACTATGGCTACACCTTC. Its protein is CASSLRIPDYGYTF. Variable domain in full (rest from reference TRBV7-2 and TRBJ1-2): GAGVSQSPSNKVTEKGKDVELRCDPISGHTALYWYRQSLGQGLEFLIYFQGNSAPDKSGLPSDRFSAERTGGSVSTLTIQRTQQEDSAVYLCASSLRIPDYGYTFGSGTRLTVV.

This clonotype was seen more than once but under ten times. The chain uses TRBV28 and TRBJ1-2, with 7 bases that match TRBD1. V was clipped by 5 bases and J by 5 bases; unmatched bases: 8. CDR3 length: 14 amino acids. Per germline, CDR1 MDHEN and CDR2 SYDVKM. The DNA for the CDR3 is TGTGCCAGCAGTCCGGGACAGTATAGATATGGCTACACCTTC. Its protein product is CASSPGQYRYGYTF.

Ten or more counts support this clonotype. The chain uses TRBV29-1 and TRBJ2-5; D is unresolved. CDR3 length: 13 residues. V was pared by 3 bases and J by 1 base, with 9 bases between. Germline loops: CDR1 SQVTM, CDR2 ANQGSEA. The CDR3 reads CSVERHSQETQYF. CDR3 sequence (DNA): TGCAGCGTTGAGAGGCATTCCCAAGAGACCCAGTACTTC.

This clonotype was observed many times. V is TRBV12-3 or TRBV12-4 and J is TRBJ2-5, with 10 bases fitting TRBD1. The V gene end was trimmed by 5 bases and the J gene end by 6 bases; junction bases not matched to a gene: 6. The CDR3 sequence is 14 residues long. The CDR3 here is CASSEGQGVKTQYF. The CDR3 nucleotides are TGTGCCAGCAGTGAAGGACAGGGGGTAAAGACCCAGTACTTC.

This clonotype was observed at least ten times. J is TRBJ2-4 and V is TRBV7-9, with TRBD2 identical over 11 bases. Germline CDR1 and CDR2: SEHNR and FQNEAQ (reference sequence). The CDR3 covers 16 residues. With V trimmed by 3 bases and J by 7 bases, 8 bases remained unmatched. The DNA of the CDR3 is TGTGCCAGCAGCTTCGCGTTAGCGGGGGGGAGGAACATTCAGTACTTC. It codes for CASSFALAGGRNIQYF.

This clonotype occurred many times. This chain connects TRBV5-1 to TRBJ2-2; 7 nucleotides line up with TRBD2. The trim removed 3 bases at V and 4 bases at J, leaving 9 bases unmatched. The CDR3 spans 16 residues. Per germline, CDR1 SGHRS and CDR2 YFSETQ. The CDR3 region has the DNA TGCGCCAGCAGCTCCCGACTAGCCTCGGGCACCGGGGAGCTGTTTTTT. It translates to CASSSRLASGTGELFF.

This clonotype was counted many times. The junction and the germline gene differ at one end; a read error may be behind it. The CDR3 spells CASSRTGNTEAFF. The CDR3 DNA reads as TGCGCCAGCAGTCGGACAGGCAACACTGAAGCTTTCTTT. V is TRBV7-2 and J is TRBJ1-1; 7 bases match TRBD1. There are 13 residues in the CDR3. Germline V gene data show CDR1 as SGHTA and CDR2 as FQGNSA.

This clonotype was counted ten times or more. The rearrangement links TRBV5-5 to TRBJ2-7; D is undetermined. V lost 2 bases to trimming and J lost 9 bases, with 12 bases between them. Germline V gives CDR1 SGHKS, CDR2 YYEKEE (reference sequence). The CDR3 covers 12 residues. CDR3 DNA sequence: TGTGCCAGCAGCTTTTCCCGGGTGGGGCAGTACTTC. It is translated as CASSFSRVGQYF.

This clonotype was recorded at least ten times. The rearrangement links TRBV4-1 to TRBJ2-7; D gene unclear. There are 13 residues in the CDR3. Deletions cut 0 bases from V and 7 bases from J, with 10 bases between. Germline loops: CDR1 MGHRA, CDR2 YSYEKL. As DNA, the CDR3 is TGCGCCAGCAGCCAAGATTGGCAAAGGGAGCAGTACTTC. It is translated as CASSQDWQREQYF.

This clonotype was seen repeatedly, ten times or more. The chain uses TRBV24-1 and TRBJ1-5; TRBD1 agrees at 8 bases. With V trimmed by 2 bases and J by 4 bases, 6 bases remained unmatched. Germline values: CDR1 KGHDR, CDR2 SFDVKD. The CDR3 sequence is 16 residues long. This chain's CDR3 is CATSDSGTGGNQPQHF. As DNA, the CDR3 is TGTGCCACCAGTGATTCTGGGACAGGCGGTAATCAGCCCCAGCATTTT.

This clonotype was counted ten times or more. This chain links TRBV9 with TRBJ2-2; D not resolved. CDR3 length equals 14 residues. The germline V gene has CDR1 SGDLS and CDR2 YYNGEE. Trimming cost V 5 bases and J 5 bases, with 13 bases left between them. Here the CDR3 DNA reads TGTGCCAGCAGTGGTGAGACACCGACCGGGGAGCTGTTTTTT. It translates to CASSGETPTGELFF.

This clonotype was found many times. The J gene is TRBJ2-7, the V gene TRBV29-1, with D possibly being TRBD1 (6 bases). CDR1 SQVTM and CDR2 ANQGSEA come from the germline V gene. The germline V and J ends were trimmed by 5 bases and 1 base, with 9 bases remaining between them. There are 12 residues in the CDR3. CDR3 bases: TGCAGCGTTACCGACAGGTCCTACGAGCAGTACTTC. Translation: CSVTDRSYEQYF.

This clonotype was detected many times. This sequence joins TRBV20-1 and TRBJ1-2; the match to TRBD1 covers 10 bases. Germline V gene sequence: CDR1 DFQATT, CDR2 SNEGSKA (reference sequence). V trimming: 5 bases; J trimming: 13 bases; junction bases outside the gene matches: 10. This CDR3 contains 12 residues. The CDR3 loop reads CSAQGQGTGPTF. The CDR3 nucleotides read TGCAGTGCTCAGGGACAGGGGACGGGCCCCACCTTC.

This chain joins TRBV4-1 and TRBJ1-2; D is perhaps TRBD1 (5 bases). CDR1 and CDR2 from the germline V gene are MGHRA and YSYEKL. The CDR3 covers 15 residues. V was shortened by 8 bases and J by 2 bases, with 18 bases between the two germline ends. The DNA for the CDR3 is TGCGCCAGCCGACAACCGGGGGTCATGAACTATGGCTACACCTTC. Its protein is CASRQPGVMNYGYTF.

The sample holds a few counts of this clonotype. The rearrangement uses TRBV7-9 and TRBJ1-2; TRBD1 is a possible D gene (5 bases). Deletions cut 3 bases from V and 3 bases from J, with 8 bases between. The CDR3 is 13 amino acids. Germline V lookup: CDR1 SEHNR, CDR2 FQNEAQ (reference sequence). The CDR3: CASSLAGHYGYTF. CDR3 DNA: TGTGCCAGCAGCTTGGCAGGGCACTATGGCTACACCTTC.

This clonotype was seen many times. The rearrangement joins TRBV20-1 to TRBJ2-1; the match to TRBD2 covers 8 bases. J gave up 6 bases and V 3 bases, and 4 bases lay outside the gene matches. Germline values: CDR1 DFQATT, CDR2 SNEGSKA (reference sequence). This CDR3 is 13 amino acids long. This CDR3 is CSASTGGFNEQFF. DNA of the CDR3: TGCAGTGCTAGTACGGGGGGGTTCAATGAGCAGTTCTTC.

This clonotype occurred a few times. The rearrangement uses TRBV12-5 and TRBJ2-1, with 7 positions matching TRBD2. Germline CDR1 reads LGHNT; CDR2 reads FRNRAP. The CDR3 runs 13 residues. V lost 2 bases and J lost 10; bases outside the gene matches: 5. The CDR3 DNA is TGTGCTAGTGGTTTGTGGCTAGCGGACGAGCAGTTCTTC. Residues: CASGLWLADEQFF. Supplemented by reference TRBV12-5 and TRBJ2-1, the full variable domain reads DARVTQTPRHKVTEMGQEVTMRCQPILGHNTVFWYRQTMMQGLELLAYFRNRAPLDDSGMPKDRFSAEMPDATLATLKIQPSEPRDSAVYFCASGLWLADEQFFGPGTRLTVL.

This clonotype was seen more than once but under ten times. This chain joins TRBV27 and TRBJ2-7; either TRBD1 or TRBD2 may supply D (5 bases each). CDR3 length: 13 residues. Germline V CDR1 and CDR2: MNHEY, SMNVEV (reference sequence). The V gene lost 2 bases and the J gene lost 9 bases, with 14 bases spanning the gap. Here the CDR3 DNA reads TGTGCCAGCAGTTTAGGGGACGTTTCGGTGCAGTACTTC. Translated: CASSLGDVSVQYF.

The CDR3 DNA is TGTGCCAGCAGCTTCTCACTAGCGGGGGGAGGCAATACGCAGTATTTT. Its translation is CASSFSLAGGGNTQYF. The rearrangement joins TRBV11-2 to TRBJ2-3, with 12 bases matching TRBD2. The CDR3 runs to 16 residues. Germline lookup yields CDR1 SGHAT and CDR2 FQNNGV. The junction had 8 bases not matched to a gene; V was cut back by 3 bases and J by 7 bases.

In its sample, this clonotype was seen many times. The V and J genes are TRBV6-1 and TRBJ2-6; D is ambiguous. This CDR3 contains 14 residues. Trimming shortened V by 6 bases and J by 0 bases, and 6 bases separated the two germline ends. Germline CDR1 MNHNS, CDR2 SASEGT. CDR3 protein: CASRRISGANVLTF. The CDR3 bases are TGTGCCAGCAGAAGGATCTCTGGGGCCAACGTCCTGACTTTC.

This chain connects TRBV7-4 to TRBJ2-1, with D unresolved. The CDR3 spans 12 residues. CDR1 and CDR2 (germline): SGHVT, SQSDAQ. V was cut by 4 bases and J by 8 bases, with 9 bases left in between. In nucleotides, the CDR3 is TGTGCCAGCAGCTATTTAGATCATGAGCAGTTCTTC. It encodes CASSYLDHEQFF.